This T cell receptor beta chain emerged from a study of shared clonotypes between healthy human individuals. From germline, CDR1 is GTSNPN and CDR2 SVGIG (reference sequence). After removal of 2 bases from V and 1 base from J, the junction contained 6 bases not matched to a gene. The CDR3 contains 16 residues. With respect to this clone: Antigen: not known.

Overall study findings and caveats: Depth was large, yet rarefaction showed that sorted-subset sequencing was incomplete.

Clones were sequenced by immunoSEQ multiplex PCR, and TCRdb holds only the in-frame ones, with some missing. The sample lists approximately 2.1 million clones, 85% to 95% occurring once. The chain couples TRBV30 to TRBJ1-5; 9 bases align to TRBD1. The TCR sequence derives from a man younger than 35 in good health. Some clones in this sample may be carry-over from other donors' samples. Sequenced sample: naive CD4+ T cells from PBMCs. The subset denotes: CD45RA+ positively selected. The CDR3, as DNA: TGTGCCTGGAGTCCCGGGACAGGGACCAGCAATCAGCCCCAGCATTTT. Amino acid sequence: CAWSPGTGTSNQPQHF.